This T cell receptor beta chain was sequenced in a study of shared clonotypes between healthy human individuals. Study at large: A couple of women and a few men aged 18 to 49 made up the donors. General study results and limits: Genetic and exposure-history diversity was limited by the few donors. About 5.2% was the fraction of naive CD4 clonotypes found shared across a handful of donors.

Worth noting for this clone: Its antigen is unidentified.

The CDR3 is made up of 12 amino acids. Trimming pared 9 bases from V and 5 bases from J, leaving 13 bases between. Germline lookup yields CDR1 LNHDA and CDR2 SQIVND (reference sequence). Produced via immunoSEQ multiplex PCR; TCRdb's table is partial and in-frame only. The data hold about 2.3 million clones, with more than 85% observed a single time. What was sequenced was naive CD4+ T cells from PBMCs. The subset denotes: CD45RA+ positively selected. The receptor was isolated from a man aged 18 to 30 in good health. Some clones in this sample may be carry-over from other donors' samples. The chain couples TRBV19 to TRBJ2-5; a possible D gene is TRBD2 (5 bases). CDR3 amino acids: CASKREGETQYF. The CDR3 region has the DNA TGTGCCAGCAAAAGAGAGGGCGAGACCCAGTACTTC.